The 19 T cell receptor beta chains below were found in one sample sequenced in a study of T cell responses to AZD1222 COVID-19 vaccine. Clones were read by immunoSEQ multiplex PCR, and TCRdb kept only the in-frame ones, dropping some. Of under 150,000 clones listed, roughly 90% are singletons. The input for sequencing was peripheral blood, taken 28 days after the second AZD1222 dose. The receptors shown here come from an adult who received the AZD1222 COVID-19 vaccine.

This clone appeared once. The gene calls are TRBV7-6 and TRBJ2-1; D is perhaps TRBD1 (6 bases). This CDR3 comprises 16 residues. V shed 2 bases and J shed 10 bases, with 21 bases lying between them. CDR1 SGHVS and CDR2 FNYEAQ come from the germline V gene. Written as DNA, the CDR3 is TGTGCCAGCAGCTTATCAGAGCGCCGGACAGATAACGAGCAGTTCTTC. Translation: CASSLSERRTDNEQFF.

This chain links TRBV5-4 with TRBJ2-3; the D gene is possibly TRBD1 (5 bases). Trimming pared 4 bases from V and 5 bases from J, leaving 11 bases between. CDR1 is SGHNT and CDR2 is YYREEE in the germline V gene (reference sequence). This CDR3 comprises 13 residues. CDR3 DNA: TGTGCCAGCAGCCTAGGGGATAGAGATACGCAGTATTTT. Translated, it gives CASSLGDRDTQYF.

The rearrangement uses TRBV27 and TRBJ1-2, with 11 bases aligning to TRBD1. This CDR3 has 16 residues. Germline loops: CDR1 MNHEY, CDR2 SMNVEV (reference sequence). The J segment lost 8 bases and the V segment lost 7 bases, leaving 15 bases of the junction unmatched. In nucleotides, the CDR3 is TGTGCCAGCACGTTACGGACAGGGGGCGCTTATGGGGGCTACACCTTC. This codes for CASTLRTGGAYGGYTF.

The chain joins TRBV7-9 to TRBJ1-1; maybe TRBD1 (5 bases). V lost 5 bases, J lost 4 bases, and 20 bases lay in between. The CDR3 length is 16 residues. CDR1 SEHNR and CDR2 FQNEAQ come from the germline V gene (reference sequence). CDR3 DNA sequence: TGTGCCAGCAGCGCCCGAGGCGGGGGGGTTAGCACTGAAGCTTTCTTT. Translating it yields CASSARGGGVSTEAFF.

The count of this clone is one. J is TRBJ2-5 and V is TRBV5-1; D might be TRBD2 (5 bases). The CDR3 spans 15 residues. V lost 4 bases, J lost 3 bases, and 16 bases lay in between. CDR1 SGHRS and CDR2 YFSETQ come from the germline V gene. The CDR3 sequence is CASSPASGLKETQYF. In DNA form, the CDR3 reads TGCGCCAGCAGCCCGGCCAGCGGCCTCAAAGAGACCCAGTACTTC. Full variable domain (rest looked up from reference TRBV5-1 and TRBJ2-5): KAGVTQTPRYLIKTRGQQVTLSCSPISGHRSVSWYQQTPGQGLQFLFEYFSETQRNKGNFPGRFSGRQFSNSRSEMNVSTLELGDSALYLCASSPASGLKETQYFGPGTRLLVL.

The V call is TRBV10-3, the J call TRBJ1-1, with D hard to call. V dropped 2 bases and J dropped 1 base, with 5 bases sitting between them. There are 13 residues in the CDR3. Germline CDR1 is ENHRY and CDR2 is SYGVKD. CDR3 nucleotides: TGTGCCATCAGTGAGGGGCGGAACACTGAAGCTTTCTTT. Its translation: CAISEGRNTEAFF.

V gene TRBV29-1 combines with J gene TRBJ2-7; TRBD1 might be the D (5 bases). V was pared by 0 bases and J by 9 bases, with 15 bases between. Germline loops: CDR1 SQVTM, CDR2 ANQGSEA. This CDR3 has 13 amino acids. The CDR3 DNA follows: TGCAGCGTTGAAGATGGCCAGGGTTCAACGCAGTACGTC. Protein product: CSVEDGQGSTQYV.

V is TRBV11-2 and J is TRBJ2-7; 12 bases match TRBD2. V trimming: 4 bases; J trimming: 3 bases; junction bases outside the gene matches: 4. Germline-derived CDR1 and CDR2 are SGHAT and FQNNGV. The CDR3 loop spans 15 amino acids. The CDR3, as DNA: TGTGCCAGCAGCTCCCTAGCGGGAGGGTTCTACGAGCAGTACTTC. It specifies CASSSLAGGFYEQYF.

This clone has more than one count but fewer than ten. The chain carries TRBV10-1 and TRBJ2-3; D remains ambiguous. The germline V gene encodes CDR1 WNHNN and CDR2 SYGVQD (reference sequence). V lost 5 bases and J lost 2, with 11 bases in between. The CDR3 loop spans 14 amino acids. The CDR3 bases are TGCGCCAGCAGTCCTACGCCCACCACAGATACGCAGTATTTT. Residues: CASSPTPTTDTQYF.

This chain links TRBV11-2 with TRBJ2-1, with TRBD2 matching 11 bases. V lost 1 base and J lost 7; bases outside the gene matches: 12. The germline V gene encodes CDR1 SGHAT and CDR2 FQNNGV. The CDR3 loop spans 18 amino acids. DNA for the CDR3: TGTGCCAGCAGCTTAGGATCGGGGATAGCGGGGGGGCAAAATGAGCAGTTCTTC. It translates to CASSLGSGIAGGQNEQFF.

V gene TRBV5-8 combines with J gene TRBJ1-5; D uncertain. Germline V gene lookup returns CDR1 SGHTS and CDR2 YDEGEE. This CDR3 contains 11 residues. V lost 4 bases, J lost 7 bases, and 6 bases lay in between. CDR3 protein: CASSPRQPQHF. The CDR3 DNA reads as TGTGCCAGCAGCCCAAGGCAGCCCCAGCATTTT.

The rearrangement joins TRBV5-5 to TRBJ1-5, with 7 bases aligning to TRBD1. Germline V lookup: CDR1 SGHKS, CDR2 YYEKEE (reference sequence). This CDR3 region has 15 residues. V shed 4 bases and J 4 bases; nucleotides not matched to a gene: 8. The CDR3, as DNA: TGTGCCAGCAGCCACACAGGGGTTGCGAATCAGCCCCAGCATTTT. It translates to CASSHTGVANQPQHF.

V is TRBV5-4 and J is TRBJ2-2; 11 positions match TRBD1. Germline V gives CDR1 SGHNT, CDR2 YYREEE (reference sequence). The CDR3 has 16 residues. V trimming: 3 bases; J trimming: 7 bases; junction bases outside the gene matches: 8. In DNA form, the CDR3 reads TGTGCCAGCAGCTGGACCCGGACAGGGGGCAGCGGGGAGCTGTTTTTT. Translating it yields CASSWTRTGGSGELFF.

This chain uses TRBV19 with TRBJ1-6, with D possibly matching TRBD1 (6 bases). CDR1 and CDR2 (germline): LNHDA, SQIVND (reference sequence). The CDR3 has 13 residues. V was trimmed by 6 bases and J by 15 bases, leaving 18 bases between them. The CDR3 DNA reads TGTGCCAGTAGCCGACAGGAGCCAAGGAACCTCCACTTT. Translation: CASSRQEPRNLHF.

V gene TRBV29-1 combines with J gene TRBJ2-7, with 7 bases that match TRBD2. CDR3 length: 12 amino acids. Per germline, CDR1 SQVTM and CDR2 ANQGSEA. V lost 3 bases to trimming and J lost 10 bases; unmatched junction nucleotides: 9. CDR3 in DNA: TGCAGCGTTGATGAGGCGGGAGAGCGTCAGTACTTC. It codes for CSVDEAGERQYF.

V and J are TRBV2 and TRBJ2-7, with 9 bases matching TRBD1. The CDR3 loop spans 13 amino acids. Germline V gene sequence: CDR1 SNHLY, CDR2 FYNNEI. V lost 10 bases and J lost 2; bases outside the gene matches: 6. The DNA of the CDR3 is TGTGCCACCTCCGGGACAGGGACCTACGAGCAGTACTTC. The encoded protein is CATSGTGTYEQYF. Full variable domain (missing parts from reference TRBV2 and TRBJ2-7): EPEVTQTPSHQVTQMGQEVILRCVPISNHLYFYWYRQILGQKVEFLVSFYNNEISEKSEIFDDQFSVERPDGSNFTLKIRSTKLEDSAMYFCATSGTGTYEQYFGPGTRLTVT.

This chain uses TRBV5-4 with TRBJ2-7, with D possibly being TRBD1 (9 bases). The V end was cut by 3 bases, the J end by 7 bases, with 20 bases between. This CDR3 region has 15 residues. Germline V gene data show CDR1 as SGHNT and CDR2 as YYREEE (reference sequence). In DNA, the CDR3 is TGTGCCAGCAGCTCGGGAGGGACAGGGTTGGAGGAGCAGTACTTC. Translation: CASSSGGTGLEEQYF.

The V and J genes are TRBV15 and TRBJ1-4, with a tentative D call TRBD1 (6 bases). The CDR3 length is 15 residues. The V and J ends lost 8 bases and 0 bases respectively, with 13 bases between them. CDR1 and CDR2 from the germline V gene are LNHNV and YYDKDF (reference sequence). CDR3 in DNA: TGTGCCACCCGGGGGGCGGGAGCAACTAATGAAAAACTGTTTTTT. This codes for CATRGAGATNEKLFF. The whole variable domain, remainder taken from reference TRBV15 and TRBJ1-4, is DAMVIQNPRYQVTQFGKPVTLSCSQTLNHNVMYWYQQKSSQAPKLLFHYYDKDFNNEADTPDNFQSRRPNTSFCFLDIRSPGLGDTAMYLCATRGAGATNEKLFFGSGTQLSVL.

The chain uses TRBV9 and TRBJ1-4; D gene unclear. Trimming cost V 3 bases and J 6 bases, with 9 bases left between them. The V gene's germline CDR1 is SGDLS and CDR2 YYNGEE. The CDR3 sequence is 13 residues long. The CDR3 DNA is TGTGCCAGCAGCGGAGGGTTATATGAAAAACTGTTTTTT. Translation: CASSGGLYEKLFF.